This note documents a single T cell receptor (beta chain) sequence. Its antigen is not known. What was sequenced were expressed TCRB transcripts, since all of the isolated RNA had been reverse transcribed. The repertoire was sequenced with immunoSEQ multiplex PCR; TCRdb's copy has only in-frame clones and lacks some. The data contain some 48,000 clones, roughly 40% of them singletons. This specimen comes from a study of beta chain features in type 1 diabetes. This CDR3 has 11 amino acids. V gave up 6 bases and J gave up 7 bases, with 13 bases separating them. Looked up from germline, CDR1 is SQVTM and CDR2 is ANQGSEA. Study findings and constraints: For Type 1 diabetes patients, all four CD4+ subsets carried TCRB CDR3s that were moderately but significantly shorter.

The sample taken for sequencing was stem cell memory CD4+ T cells from blood. This chain connects TRBV29-1 to TRBJ2-7, with a weak D call TRBD2 (5 bases). The source of this sequence is a man aged 30-40 years with type 1 diabetes. The CDR3 bases are TGCAGCGTCAACCAACGGGGAGAGCAGTACTTC. This translates into CSVNQRGEQYF.